Each of the 6 T cell receptor beta chains below was sequenced from the same sample in a study of blood T cell repertoires in COVID-19. The assay was immunoSEQ multiplex PCR, and TCRdb's table has in-frame clones only and misses some. The data hold around 250,000 clones, with approximately 88% observed a single time. The material sequenced was peripheral blood. The receptors derive from a middle-aged woman who had recovered from COVID-19.

The J gene is TRBJ1-4, the V gene TRBV15; no reliable D call. Looked up from germline, CDR1 is LNHNV and CDR2 is YYDKDF (reference sequence). The germline V and J ends were trimmed by 3 bases and 0 bases, with 11 bases remaining between them. The CDR3 extends over 16 amino acids. The CDR3 sequence: CATSRATPATNEKLFF. CDR3 nucleotide sequence: TGTGCCACCAGCAGGGCGACACCCGCAACTAATGAAAAACTGTTTTTT.

V usage is TRBV6-5 and J usage is TRBJ2-7; 9 nucleotides align to TRBD1. This CDR3 region has 14 residues. Germline CDR1 is MNHEY and CDR2 is SVGAGI. Trimming removed 2 bases from V and 4 bases from J; junction bases left unmatched: 3. CDR3 sequence reads: CASSYGTGMYEQYF. The CDR3 nucleotides read TGTGCCAGCAGTTACGGGACAGGGATGTACGAGCAGTACTTC.

Details on this clone: The junction differs from germline at one of its ends, possibly a read error. The rearrangement links TRBV5-5 to TRBJ2-2; the match to TRBD2 covers 10 bases. Germline V gene lookup returns CDR1 SGHKS and CDR2 YYEKEE (reference sequence). The CDR3 extends over 16 amino acids. The CDR3 sequence: CASRLEREGNTGELFF. The CDR3 nucleotides are TGTGCCAGCAGATTGGAGCGGGAGGGGAACACCGGGGAGCTGTTTTTT.

The chain carries TRBV5-4 and TRBJ2-1; D is unclear. The germline gives CDR1 SGHNT, CDR2 YYREEE (reference sequence). V lost 4 bases and J 2 bases, leaving 19 bases between the germline ends. The CDR3 has 17 residues. The DNA of the CDR3 is TGTGCCAGCAGCCCGACCGGCGGTTCGACGCCCTACAATGAGCAGTTCTTC. It encodes CASSPTGGSTPYNEQFF.

In this sample, this clone turned up once. The chain uses TRBV6-6 and TRBJ2-5; 8 bases agree with TRBD1. The germline gives CDR1 MNHNY, CDR2 SVGAGI (reference sequence). The junction had 7 bases not matched to a gene; V was cut back by 6 bases and J by 1 base. This CDR3 is 15 amino acids long. The CDR3 DNA reads as TGTGCCAGCAGCCCGGACAGGGTGATCCAAGAGACCCAGTACTTC. Its translation is CASSPDRVIQETQYF.

This sequence joins TRBV7-2 and TRBJ2-7; D perhaps matches TRBD2 (5 bases). Trimming took 3 bases from V and 0 from J, leaving 12 bases between them. The CDR3 is made up of 15 amino acids. Germline values: CDR1 SGHTA, CDR2 FQGNSA. The CDR3 bases are TGTGCCAGCAGCTTGGTCGGGGAAAGCTCCTACGAGCAGTACTTC. This encodes CASSLVGESSYEQYF.